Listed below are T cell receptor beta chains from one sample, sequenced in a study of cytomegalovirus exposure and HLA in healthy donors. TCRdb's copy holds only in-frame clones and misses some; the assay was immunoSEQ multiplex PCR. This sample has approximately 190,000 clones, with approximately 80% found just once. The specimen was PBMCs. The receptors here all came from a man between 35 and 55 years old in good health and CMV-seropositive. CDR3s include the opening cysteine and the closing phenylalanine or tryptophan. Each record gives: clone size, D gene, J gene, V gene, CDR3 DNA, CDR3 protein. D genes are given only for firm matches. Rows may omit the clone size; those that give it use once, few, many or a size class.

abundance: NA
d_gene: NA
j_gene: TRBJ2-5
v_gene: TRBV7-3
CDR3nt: TGTGCCAGCAGCTTAAACAGGGACGAGACCCAGTACTTC
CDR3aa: CASSLNRDETQYF

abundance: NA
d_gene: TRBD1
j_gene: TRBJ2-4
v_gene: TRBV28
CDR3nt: TGTGCCAGCACCCCCGGGGCAGGGGGTTTTGTGTCCAAAAACATTCAGTACTTC
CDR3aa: CASTPGAGGFVSKNIQYF

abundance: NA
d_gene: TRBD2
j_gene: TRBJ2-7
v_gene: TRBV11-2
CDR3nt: TGTGCCAGCAGCCCTATAGCGGGGGGTTTCGAGCAGTACTTC
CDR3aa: CASSPIAGGFEQYF

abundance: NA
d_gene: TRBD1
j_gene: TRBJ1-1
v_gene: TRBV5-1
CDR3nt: TGCGCCAGCAGCCCCTGGACAGGGGTGAAAACTGAAGCTTTCTTT
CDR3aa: CASSPWTGVKTEAFF

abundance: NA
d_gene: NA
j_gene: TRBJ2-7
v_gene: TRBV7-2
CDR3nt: TGTGCCAGCAGCTTAGAAAGTCCCACTCCTTGGGAGCAGTACTTC
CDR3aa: CASSLESPTPWEQYF

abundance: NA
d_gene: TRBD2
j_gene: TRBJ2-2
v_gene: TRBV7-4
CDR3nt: TGTGCCAGCAGCCTACTAGCGGGAGGGTTCACCGGGGAGCTGTTTTTT
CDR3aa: CASSLLAGGFTGELFF

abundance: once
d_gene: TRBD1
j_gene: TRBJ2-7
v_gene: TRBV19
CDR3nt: TGTGCCAGTAACTCCGGGACAGGGACCTACGAGCAGTACTTC
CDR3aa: CASNSGTGTYEQYF

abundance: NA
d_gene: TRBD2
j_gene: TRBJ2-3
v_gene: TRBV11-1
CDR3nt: TGTGCCAGCAGCTCGGGACTAGCGGGGGTACGCAGCACAGATACGCAGTATTTT
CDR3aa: CASSSGLAGVRSTDTQYF

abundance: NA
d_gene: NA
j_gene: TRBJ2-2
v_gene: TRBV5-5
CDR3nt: TGTGCCAGCAGCTTGGTACAGGGGAACACCGGGGAGCTGTTTTTT
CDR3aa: CASSLVQGNTGELFF

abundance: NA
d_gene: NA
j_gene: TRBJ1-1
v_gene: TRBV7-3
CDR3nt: TGTGCCAGCAGCCCAAACAGAGACCTAAACACTGAAGCTTTCTTT
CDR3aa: CASSPNRDLNTEAFF

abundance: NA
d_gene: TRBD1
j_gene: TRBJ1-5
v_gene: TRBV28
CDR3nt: TGTGCCAGCAGTACCGAGACAGGGACGGGCCTGCATTTT
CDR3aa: CASSTETGTGLHF

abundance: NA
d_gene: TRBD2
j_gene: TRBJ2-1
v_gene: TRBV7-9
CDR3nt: TGTGCCAGCAGTTCGGGACTAGCACACCATGAGCAGTTCTTC
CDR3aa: CASSSGLAHHEQFF

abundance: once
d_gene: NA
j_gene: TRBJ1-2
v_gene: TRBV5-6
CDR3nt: TGTGCCAGCAGCTTGCGGGGAAACTATGGCTACACCTTC
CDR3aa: CASSLRGNYGYTF

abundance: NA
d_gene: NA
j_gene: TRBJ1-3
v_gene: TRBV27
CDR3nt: TGTGCCAGCAGTTTATACTCCGTCGGCAGGGGAACTGGAAACACCATATATTTT
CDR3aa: CASSLYSVGRGTGNTIYF

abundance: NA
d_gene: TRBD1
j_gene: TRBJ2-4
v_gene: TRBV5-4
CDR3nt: TGTGCCAGCAGCTCCGGACAGGGACGGTCCAAAAACATTCAGTACTTC
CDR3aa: CASSSGQGRSKNIQYF

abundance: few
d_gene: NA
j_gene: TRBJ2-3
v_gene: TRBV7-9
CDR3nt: TGTGCCAGCAGCTTATCTGATACGCAGTATTTT
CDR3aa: CASSLSDTQYF

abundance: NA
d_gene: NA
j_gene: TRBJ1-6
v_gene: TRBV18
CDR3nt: TGTGCCAGCTCACCGGCGGCCCCCCGCAATTCACCCCTCCACTTT
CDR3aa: CASSPAAPRNSPLHF

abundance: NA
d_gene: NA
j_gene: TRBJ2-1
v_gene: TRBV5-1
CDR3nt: TGCGCCAGCAGCTTCGAGCGACCCACGCCTGAGCAGTTCTTC
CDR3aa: CASSFERPTPEQFF

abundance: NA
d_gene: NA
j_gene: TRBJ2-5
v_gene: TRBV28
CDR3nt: TGTGCCAGCAGTTCACAACCCCAGACCCAGTACTTC
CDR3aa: CASSSQPQTQYF

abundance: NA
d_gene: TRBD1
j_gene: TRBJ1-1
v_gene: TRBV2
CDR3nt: TGTGCCAGTCAAACAGGGGCAAGCACTGAAGCTTTCTTT
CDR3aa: CASQTGASTEAFF